What follows describes a single TCR beta chain. Its recognized antigen is unknown. No per-base quality is available; no much larger clone lies one base away. The data originate from a study of naive and memory T cell subsets (dated by TCRdb to about 2017). Broadly, across the study: An open-source, UMI-based TCR alpha and beta sequencing pipeline was applied to sorted naive and memory peripheral blood T cell subsets. RNA was DNase-treated and reverse transcribed with TCR constant-region primers, mostly using SuperScript III. IgG serology results and the functional CMV T cell responses were in complete agreement.

From the second PCR step onward, the TCR alpha chain libraries and the TCR beta chain libraries were amplified separately. The CMV status of each donor was determined by measuring IFNgamma production from CD4+ T cells after fresh PBMCs had been stimulated overnight with CMV viral lysate. Miltenyi beads were used first to positively select CD4 T cells, and CD8 T cells were then positively selected from the CD4-negative fraction. Cells stained for CD3, CD4, CD8, CD45RA, CD27 and a live/dead dye were sorted on a BD Aria II into four subsets by CD45RA and CD27. Blood was obtained from a few healthy volunteers, and the blood from each volunteer was fractionated into CD4 and CD8 T cells and subsequently into four differentiation subsets. Around 0.11 L of peripheral blood was collected from each donor, and PBMC were isolated from the blood using Ficoll-Paque PLUS density-gradient centrifugation. After sorting, cells were lysed in RLT buffer, RNA was extracted using a Qiagen RNeasy kit, and the extracted RNA was stored at -80 degrees C.

The investigation overall reported the following: Following error correction, more than 85% of naive TCR sequences occurred only once, which made naive abundance distributions much steeper than those of memory subsets. The repertoire findings for the naive and memory subsets could not be validated against a ground truth, as none was available. A few larger clonotypes were present in naive repertoires, especially CD8 naive repertoires, and these clonotypes were possibly memory cells re-expressing CD45RA. TCR abundance followed a power law whose exponent differed between naive and memory subsets but was consistent across the three individuals. In both CD4 and CD8 cells, going from naive through CM, EM and EMRA, the Gini index went up while Shannon and inverse Simpson diversity went down. Each clonotype was defined as a single alpha or beta chain sequence rather than as a paired alpha/beta receptor. RNA-based TCR counts may be influenced by expression changes linked to T cell activation and differentiation.

The germline V gene sets CDR1 to SGHAT and CDR2 to FQNNGV. Trimming costs V 0 bases and J 5 bases, and their ends lie 11 bases apart. Counted from cysteine to phenylalanine, this CDR3 has 15 amino acids. The read is trimmed to its CDR3 DNA, 45 bases read in frame from base 1. The library was produced with UMI-ligation and nested PCR. The beta constant-region primer was an equimolar mix of two oligonucleotides covering both TRBC1 and TRBC2. The ligated cDNA went through four rounds of PCR with nested alpha and beta constant-region primers together with the SP2 primer. A single-stranded oligonucleotide carrying the SP2 primer and a 12-nucleotide UMI was ligated to the 3' end of the cDNA by T4 RNA ligase 1. The ligation reaction was incubated at 16°C for about 20-24 hours. PCR2 was typically performed as a SYBR Green qPCR and was stopped at a predetermined threshold so that over-amplification was prevented. Agencourt AMPure XP magnetic beads were used for all purifications after the first. Library amounts were measured by Qubit and library quality was assessed on a TapeStation, where the main peak was expected at around 650 bp. Pooled libraries were sequenced on an Illumina MiSeq with v2 2x251 paired-end kits, typically giving roughly 0.95-2.1 million reads per sample. Libraries were pooled at around 4 nM per sample, and about 4.5-7% PhiX was added to improve cluster recognition. The study's processing was this. FASTQ reads processed by Demultiplexor were assigned V and J genes by Decombinator through tag matching that tolerated a single base-pair mismatch. By using UMIs, Collapsinator corrected both sequencing errors and the frequency errors caused by PCR heterogeneity. CDR3Translator translated TCRs and extracted CDR3s from the conserved cysteine to the FGXG phenylalanine, flagging non-productive sequences. Gini, Shannon entropy and inverse Simpson indices were calculated on repertoires that had been subsampled to equal numbers of UMI-defined TCRs. Power-law fits to clonotype abundance distributions were performed by maximum likelihood within the linear range. When run on a single naive CD8 sample, MIGEC and the pipeline yielded similar UMI counts, similar unique TCR numbers and similar clonal distributions. In one analysis, naive TCRs that were also found in any memory subset of the same donor were excluded from the naive repertoire. A set of several thousand CMV-associated CDR3 sequences, compiled from VDJdb and a published dataset, was used to search the repertoires. TCRdb cleaned the public reads at Q25 with fastp, built clones with MiXCR and kept in-frame beta chains. Rows with a matching CDR3 protein are joined into one entry that keeps the most common DNA and genes. None of the V and J calls come from the authors' own analysis; TCRdb made them. The sample profile shows about 150,000 distinct CDR3 sequences; 22% of them were found once. The top ten constitute around 0.097% of the sample.

The TCR comes from a human donor in good health. Sequencing was performed on naive CD4+ T cells from blood. The cell subset or site label corresponds to: naive T cells, CD45RA high CD27+. The V and J genes are TRBV11-2 and TRBJ1-5, and the D gene may be TRBD1, 6 bases matching. The sequenced DNA: TGTGCCAGCAGCTTAGATGGGGACACCTATCAGCCCCAGCATTTT. It translates as CASSLDGDTYQPQHF. Reference TRBV11-2 and TRBJ1-5 proteins supply the regions before and after the CDR3; the full variable domain is: EAGVAQSPRYKIIEKRQSVAFWCNPISGHATLYWYQQILGQGPKLLIQFQNNGVVDDSQLPKDRFSAERLKGVDSTLKIQPAKLEDSAVYLCASSLDGDTYQPQHFGDGTRLSIL.